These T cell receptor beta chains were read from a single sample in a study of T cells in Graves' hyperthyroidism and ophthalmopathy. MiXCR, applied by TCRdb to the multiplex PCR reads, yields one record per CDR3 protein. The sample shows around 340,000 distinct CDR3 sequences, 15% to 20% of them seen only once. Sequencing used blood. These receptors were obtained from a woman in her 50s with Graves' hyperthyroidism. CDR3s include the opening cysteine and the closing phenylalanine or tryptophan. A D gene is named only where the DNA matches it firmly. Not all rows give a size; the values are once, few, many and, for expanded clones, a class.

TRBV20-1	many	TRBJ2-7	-	TGCAGTGCTAGAGATCCCTACGGGAGTCGCAGCCACGAGCAGTACTTC	CSARDPYGSRSHEQYF
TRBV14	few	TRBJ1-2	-	TGTGCCAGCAGCCGCAAAATTGGGACTAACTATGGCTACACCTTC	CASSRKIGTNYGYTF
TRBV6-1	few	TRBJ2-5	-	TGTGCCAGCAGGATCTATAGACAAGAGACCCAGTACTTC	CASRIYRQETQYF
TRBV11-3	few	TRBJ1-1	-	TGTGCCAGCAGCTTGAGGAGTGATGGCACTGAAGCTTTCTTT	CASSLRSDGTEAFF
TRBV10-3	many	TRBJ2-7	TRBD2	TGTGCCATCAGTGGACCGGGACTAAGGGACTACGAGCAGTACTTC	CAISGPGLRDYEQYF
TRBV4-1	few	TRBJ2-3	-	TGCGCCAGCAGCCAAACTTTGGGCCGCACAGATACGCAGTATTTT	CASSQTLGRTDTQYF
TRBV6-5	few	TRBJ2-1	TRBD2	TGTGCCAGCAGTTACTCGACTAGCGGGGATGAGCAGTTCTTC	CASSYSTSGDEQFF
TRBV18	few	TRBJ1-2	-	TGTGCCAGCTCCCCAATAGAGGGGGGAGATGATGGCTACACCTTC	CASSPIEGGDDGYTF
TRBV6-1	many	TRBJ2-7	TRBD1	TGTGCCAGCAGGAAGGACAGGGACAGCTCCTACGAGCAGTACTTC	CASRKDRDSSYEQYF
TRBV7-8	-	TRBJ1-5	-	TGTGCCAGCAGCTTACTGGGGGCGAATCAGCCCCAGCATTTT	CASSLLGANQPQHF
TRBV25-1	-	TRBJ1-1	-	TGTGCCAGCAGTGATACACACGGGGGAGCGAACACTGAAGCTTTCTTT	CASSDTHGGANTEAFF
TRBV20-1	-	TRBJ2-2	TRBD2	TGCAGTGCTGCAGGAGGGCTAGCGGGGGGGCCCGGCGGGGAGCTGTTTTTT	CSAAGGLAGGPGGELFF
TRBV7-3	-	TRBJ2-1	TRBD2	TGTGCCAGCAGCCTACTAGCGGGAGGGCTCAGTGAGCAGTTCTTC	CASSLLAGGLSEQFF